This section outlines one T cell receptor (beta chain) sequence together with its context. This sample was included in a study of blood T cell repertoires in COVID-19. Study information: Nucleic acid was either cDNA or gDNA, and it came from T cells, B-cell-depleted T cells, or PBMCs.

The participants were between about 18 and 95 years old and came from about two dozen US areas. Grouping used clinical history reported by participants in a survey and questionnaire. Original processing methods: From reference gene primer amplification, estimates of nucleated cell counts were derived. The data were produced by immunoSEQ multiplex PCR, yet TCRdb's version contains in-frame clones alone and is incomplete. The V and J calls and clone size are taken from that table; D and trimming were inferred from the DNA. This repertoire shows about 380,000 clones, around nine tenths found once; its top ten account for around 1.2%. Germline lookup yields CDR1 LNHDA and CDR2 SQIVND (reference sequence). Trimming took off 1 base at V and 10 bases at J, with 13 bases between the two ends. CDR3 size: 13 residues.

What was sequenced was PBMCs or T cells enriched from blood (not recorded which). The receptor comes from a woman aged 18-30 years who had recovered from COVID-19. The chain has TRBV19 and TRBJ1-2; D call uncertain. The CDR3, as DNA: TGTGCCAGTAGTATAGGTCCAGGAAGCTTCTACACCTTC. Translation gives CASSIGPGSFYTF.